The 30 T cell receptor beta chains below come from one sample, sequenced in a study of cytomegalovirus exposure and HLA in healthy donors. Primers for the PCR totalled 60 Vbeta and 13 Jbeta. Assay used: immunoSEQ multiplex PCR; TCRdb lists only in-frame clones, some missing. The sample shows fewer than 250,000 clones, about 87% of them seen only once. The material sequenced was PBMCs. These receptors were obtained from a young man in good health and CMV-seronegative.

The chain employs TRBV27 and TRBJ2-1, with 11 bases fitting TRBD2. CDR1 and CDR2 from the germline V gene are MNHEY and SMNVEV (reference sequence). The length of the CDR3 is 19 residues. V dropped 4 bases and J dropped 8; count of bases not matched to a gene: 19. DNA for the CDR3: TGTGCCAGCAGTTCCCAGGATTTTATTAGCGGGGGGGGCATGGATGAGCAGTTCTTC. This codes for CASSSQDFISGGGMDEQFF.

The V gene is TRBV6-1, the J gene TRBJ1-2; the D is unclear. The CDR3 spans 15 residues. Germline CDR1 is MNHNS and CDR2 is SASEGT. Trimming cost V 0 bases and J 4 bases, with 12 bases left between them. CDR3 nucleotide sequence: TGTGCCAGCAGTGAAGCTCACCGGCGGCCCTATGGCTACACCTTC. Translating it yields CASSEAHRRPYGYTF.

V and J are TRBV28 and TRBJ1-5; maybe TRBD1 (6 bases). Trimming shortened V by 3 bases and J by 5 bases, and 14 bases separated the two germline ends. Germline-derived CDR1 and CDR2 are MDHEN and SYDVKM. This CDR3 contains 15 residues. Here the CDR3 DNA reads TGTGCCAGCAGTTTTATCTGGGACACATATCAGCCCCAGCATTTT. Residues: CASSFIWDTYQPQHF.

V usage is TRBV28 and J usage is TRBJ2-7, with 7 bases fitting TRBD1. This CDR3 contains 12 residues. From germline, CDR1 is MDHEN and CDR2 SYDVKM. The J segment lost 5 bases and the V segment lost 6 bases, leaving 4 bases of the junction unmatched. DNA for the CDR3: TGTGCCAGCAGCCGACAGGGTCACGAGCAGTACTTC. Translating it yields CASSRQGHEQYF.

CDR3 bases: TGTGCCAGCATCCCATCGACAGTGGTTAATTCACCCCTCCACTTT. It is translated as CASIPSTVVNSPLHF. This sequence joins TRBV28 and TRBJ1-6, with D perhaps matching TRBD1 (5 bases). The V end was cut by 7 bases, the J end by 6 bases, with 16 bases between. Germline V gene data show CDR1 as MDHEN and CDR2 as SYDVKM. The CDR3 is 15 amino acids.

The chain combines TRBV21-1 with TRBJ1-1. TRBV21-1 is given as a pseudogene. There are 15 residues in the CDR3. Here the CDR3 reads CADPRGGSGPTEAFF. In DNA form, the CDR3 reads TGTGCCGACCCCCGGGGGGGGTCGGGTCCCACTGAAGCTTTCTTT.

The V call is TRBV7-9, the J call TRBJ1-5, with unresolved D. Trimming removed 5 bases from V and 5 bases from J, with 19 bases in between. The CDR3 spans 16 residues. Germline CDR1 reads SEHNR; CDR2 reads FQNEAQ (reference sequence). CDR3 DNA: TGTGCCAGCAGCCGTTCGGAGGTATCGTTGCATCAGCCCCAGCATTTT. It yields the protein CASSRSEVSLHQPQHF.

The chain is built from TRBV28 and TRBJ2-3; 9 positions agree with TRBD1. Losses at the gene ends were 2 bases for V and 0 bases for J; bases not matched to a gene: 6. This CDR3 comprises 17 residues. Germline values: CDR1 MDHEN, CDR2 SYDVKM. CDR3 in amino acids: CASSLHRTGASTDTQYF. The CDR3 DNA follows: TGTGCCAGCAGTTTACACCGGACAGGGGCTAGCACAGATACGCAGTATTTT.

This clone came up a few times. The gene calls are TRBV10-3 and TRBJ1-4; 7 bases line up with TRBD1. Per the germline V gene, CDR1 is ENHRY and CDR2 is SYGVKD. The CDR3 contains 14 residues. The V gene end was trimmed by 8 bases and the J gene end by 4 bases; junction bases not matched to a gene: 7. DNA of the CDR3: TGTGCCATCGCGGGAGGGGGCCTTAATGAAAAACTGTTTTTT. Encoded protein: CAIAGGGLNEKLFF.

The DNA for the CDR3 is TGTGCCAGCAGTTCGGGACAGCCGTACCAAGAGACCCAGTACTTC. Translation gives CASSSGQPYQETQYF. This chain joins TRBV6-5 and TRBJ2-5; 7 bases agree with TRBD1. CDR3 length: 15 residues. Germline V gene data show CDR1 as MNHEY and CDR2 as SVGAGI. With V trimmed by 4 bases and J by 0 bases, 5 bases remained unmatched.

The V call is TRBV2, the J call TRBJ2-1; D possibly corresponds to TRBD2 (6 bases). The germline V gene has CDR1 SNHLY and CDR2 FYNNEI. This CDR3 spans 13 amino acids. V lost 6 bases and J lost 6, with 12 bases in between. The CDR3 DNA reads as TGTGCCAGCAGCCATGGGACTTCCAATGAGCAGTTCTTC. It encodes CASSHGTSNEQFF.

The chain joins TRBV27 to TRBJ2-5; TRBD2 is a possible D gene (6 bases). This CDR3 comprises 16 residues. Per germline, CDR1 MNHEY and CDR2 SMNVEV (reference sequence). Trimming took 3 bases from V and 5 from J, leaving 19 bases between them. CDR3 coding DNA: TGTGCCAGCAGTTTTTTTTCTCGGGCGGGACGGGAGACCCAGTACTTC. This gives the protein CASSFFSRAGRETQYF.

V gene TRBV7-9 combines with J gene TRBJ1-1, with unresolved D. Trimming cost V 4 bases and J 4 bases, with 13 bases left between them. This CDR3 is built from 14 residues. Germline-derived CDR1 and CDR2 are SEHNR and FQNEAQ (reference sequence). The CDR3 sequence: CASSSSTVITEAFF. CDR3 sequence (DNA): TGTGCCAGCAGCTCCTCTACCGTGATCACTGAAGCTTTCTTT.

The rearrangement links TRBV11-2 to TRBJ2-7, with 8 nucleotides matching TRBD2. Germline CDR1 and CDR2: SGHAT and FQNNGV. The CDR3 loop spans 14 amino acids. After removal of 2 bases from V and 0 bases from J, the junction contained 0 bases not matched to a gene. The CDR3 loop is CASSLREGSYEQYF. CDR3 nucleotides: TGTGCCAGCAGCTTACGGGAGGGCTCCTACGAGCAGTACTTC.

This clone was found once. This sequence joins TRBV19 and TRBJ2-2, with D possibly TRBD1 on 5 matching bases. In germline, CDR1 is LNHDA, CDR2 SQIVND (reference sequence). The V end lost 5 bases, the J end lost 8 bases, and 15 bases lay between the germline ends. The CDR3 runs 14 residues. The CDR3 DNA is TGTGCCAGTAGTCCGTCCCCAGGGTGGGGGGAGCTGTTTTTT. Protein product: CASSPSPGWGELFF.

The V call is TRBV5-1, the J call TRBJ1-6, with D possibly being TRBD1 (5 bases). V dropped 3 bases and J dropped 8 bases, with 15 bases sitting between them. Germline V gene sequence: CDR1 SGHRS, CDR2 YFSETQ. The CDR3 has 15 amino acids. The DNA for the CDR3 is TGCGCCAGCAGCTCCCAGACCCAGGGTGATTCACCCCTCCACTTT. It specifies CASSSQTQGDSPLHF.

This clone was observed a single time. V gene TRBV6-1 combines with J gene TRBJ1-1, with TRBD1 identical over 8 bases. The V segment lost 10 bases and the J segment 11 bases; nucleotides outside the gene matches: 9. The CDR3 has 11 amino acids. Germline V gene lookup returns CDR1 MNHNS and CDR2 SASEGT. CDR3 amino acids: CATSDRGGAFF. The CDR3 DNA reads TGTGCCACCTCTGACAGGGGTGGCGCTTTCTTT.

The chain uses TRBV29-1 and TRBJ2-3; 7 bases are a match to TRBD1. CDR3 length equals 14 residues. Germline V CDR1 and CDR2: SQVTM, ANQGSEA. The J segment lost 4 bases and the V segment lost 6 bases, leaving 10 bases of the junction unmatched. CDR3 residues: CSVQTGSRSDTQYF. The DNA for the CDR3 is TGCAGCGTCCAGACAGGGTCAAGGTCAGATACGCAGTATTTT.

The chain joins TRBV29-1 to TRBJ1-4; 8 bases agree with TRBD1. This CDR3 is built from 15 residues. Germline-derived CDR1 and CDR2 are SQVTM and ANQGSEA. The trim removed 0 bases at V and 7 bases at J, leaving 7 bases unmatched. The chain's CDR3 is CSVEEQSRGLEKLFF. CDR3 bases: TGCAGCGTTGAAGAGCAGTCCAGGGGGCTTGAAAAACTGTTTTTT.

The chain recombines TRBV9 with TRBJ1-1, with D maybe TRBD1 (5 bases). The CDR3 has 14 amino acids. V was pared by 0 bases and J by 4 bases, with 10 bases between. Per germline, CDR1 SGDLS and CDR2 YYNGEE. The CDR3 sequence: CASSVAGGSTEAFF. The CDR3 nucleotides are TGTGCCAGCAGCGTAGCGGGGGGGAGCACTGAAGCTTTCTTT.

The rearrangement links TRBV2 to TRBJ2-7; D unclear. Trimming cost V 7 bases and J 2 bases, with 12 bases left between them. Germline-derived CDR1 and CDR2 are SNHLY and FYNNEI. This CDR3 has 13 residues. The CDR3 DNA reads TGTGCCAGCAACAGCCCAGAGACCTACGAGCAGTACTTC. This encodes CASNSPETYEQYF.

The J gene is TRBJ1-5, the V gene TRBV4-3, with 8 nucleotides matching TRBD1. This CDR3 region has 14 residues. V was pared by 4 bases and J by 5 bases, with 4 bases of the junction left unmatched. Germline CDR1 is LGHNA and CDR2 is YSLEER. CDR3 protein: CASSPTGADQPQHF. The DNA for the CDR3 is TGCGCCAGCAGCCCGACAGGGGCGGATCAGCCCCAGCATTTT.

The rearrangement joins TRBV4-1 to TRBJ2-7; D is unresolved. The V gene lost 4 bases and the J gene lost 2 bases, with 12 bases spanning the gap. The CDR3 consists of 14 residues. The germline V gene encodes CDR1 MGHRA and CDR2 YSYEKL. The DNA for the CDR3 is TGCGCCAGCAGCCCAAAGCAAGTCGCCTACGAGCAGTACTTC. Its protein is CASSPKQVAYEQYF.

The chain carries TRBV27 and TRBJ1-5, with 8 positions matching TRBD1. This CDR3 contains 14 residues. The J segment lost 6 bases and the V segment lost 4 bases, leaving 5 bases of the junction unmatched. CDR1 is MNHEY, CDR2 SMNVEV, per germline (reference sequence). CDR3 coding DNA: TGTGCCAGCAGTTCAGGACAGGGTGTTCAGCCCCAGCATTTT. Translated: CASSSGQGVQPQHF.

V and J are TRBV2 and TRBJ2-7; 8 bases map to TRBD2. The J segment lost 9 bases and the V segment lost 2 bases, leaving 15 bases of the junction unmatched. The V gene's germline CDR1 is SNHLY and CDR2 FYNNEI. The CDR3 is made up of 16 amino acids. CDR3 region: CASSERGPGLVSVQYF. CDR3 nucleotide sequence: TGTGCCAGCAGTGAACGAGGTCCGGGACTAGTTTCTGTGCAGTACTTC.

This sequence joins TRBV15 and TRBJ2-1, with 13 bases fitting TRBD2. Per the germline V gene, CDR1 is LNHNV and CDR2 is YYDKDF (reference sequence). V was clipped by 0 bases and J by 7 bases; unmatched bases: 3. CDR3 length: 16 residues. CDR3 nucleotide sequence: TGTGCCACCAGCAGAGAGGGACTAGCGGGAAGAAATGAGCAGTTCTTC. Residues: CATSREGLAGRNEQFF.

This sequence joins TRBV5-1 and TRBJ1-1, with 8 bases matching TRBD1. This CDR3 has 13 amino acids. The J segment lost 4 bases and the V segment lost 4 bases, leaving 3 bases of the junction unmatched. Germline values: CDR1 SGHRS, CDR2 YFSETQ. The CDR3 nucleotides read TGCGCCAGCAGCACAGGGGGAAGCACTGAAGCTTTCTTT. Its protein is CASSTGGSTEAFF.

The V call is TRBV6-5, the J call TRBJ2-3; 9 nucleotides agree with TRBD2. V trimming: 2 bases; J trimming: 3 bases; junction bases outside the gene matches: 3. The CDR3 has 15 amino acids. Germline values: CDR1 MNHEY, CDR2 SVGAGI. The CDR3 reads CASSYAGGPTDTQYF. The CDR3 DNA follows: TGTGCCAGCAGTTACGCGGGAGGGCCGACAGATACGCAGTATTTT.

The chain carries TRBV5-1 and TRBJ1-4; 7 bases map to TRBD1. CDR1 SGHRS and CDR2 YFSETQ come from the germline V gene. The CDR3 runs to 15 residues. V was clipped by 1 base and J by 7 bases; unmatched bases: 7. In DNA form, the CDR3 reads TGCGCCAGCAGCTTGTCAGGGGGATTGGGTGAAAAACTGTTTTTT. It encodes CASSLSGGLGEKLFF.

The chain links TRBV27 to TRBJ1-2; 7 nucleotides line up with TRBD1. The CDR3 runs to 15 residues. After removal of 6 bases from V and 2 bases from J, the junction contained 9 bases not matched to a gene. Germline lookup yields CDR1 MNHEY and CDR2 SMNVEV (reference sequence). CDR3 coding DNA: TGTGCCAGCAGAGAGAAGGGCAGGGGGAACTATGGCTACACCTTC. Translation gives CASREKGRGNYGYTF.